The TCR beta chain under discussion was sequenced for a study of OX40 agonist ivuxolimab in advanced cancers. Study at large: Melanoma, hepatocellular carcinoma, head and neck or renal cell cancer occurred in dose-escalation patients. One hepatocellular carcinoma and a couple of cutaneous melanoma patients partially responded.

About this clone itself: Its antigen is undetermined.

The assay was immunoSEQ multiplex PCR, and TCRdb's table has in-frame clones only and misses some. The data contain 85,000 to 100,000 clones, more than 85% of them seen just once; the ten biggest clones take up 0.25% to 0.35%. Study-level findings and limits: The mean number of expanded clones was higher in CD8+ T cells than in CD4+.

The ends were cut back, 1 base at V and 6 bases at J, with 3 bases in the middle. Germline V gene sequence: CDR1 SGHTA, CDR2 FQGNSA. The CDR3 loop spans 12 amino acids. J is TRBJ2-2 and V is TRBV7-2, with D unresolved. Sequences were derived from CD4+ or CD8+ T cells sorted from blood, sampled in a trial of the OX40 agonist ivuxolimab. The source of this sequence is an adult with an advanced solid tumor such as melanoma, head and neck, liver or kidney cancer. CDR3 amino acids: CASSLGAGELFF. In DNA, the CDR3 is TGTGCCAGCAGCTTAGGGGCCGGGGAGCTGTTTTTT.